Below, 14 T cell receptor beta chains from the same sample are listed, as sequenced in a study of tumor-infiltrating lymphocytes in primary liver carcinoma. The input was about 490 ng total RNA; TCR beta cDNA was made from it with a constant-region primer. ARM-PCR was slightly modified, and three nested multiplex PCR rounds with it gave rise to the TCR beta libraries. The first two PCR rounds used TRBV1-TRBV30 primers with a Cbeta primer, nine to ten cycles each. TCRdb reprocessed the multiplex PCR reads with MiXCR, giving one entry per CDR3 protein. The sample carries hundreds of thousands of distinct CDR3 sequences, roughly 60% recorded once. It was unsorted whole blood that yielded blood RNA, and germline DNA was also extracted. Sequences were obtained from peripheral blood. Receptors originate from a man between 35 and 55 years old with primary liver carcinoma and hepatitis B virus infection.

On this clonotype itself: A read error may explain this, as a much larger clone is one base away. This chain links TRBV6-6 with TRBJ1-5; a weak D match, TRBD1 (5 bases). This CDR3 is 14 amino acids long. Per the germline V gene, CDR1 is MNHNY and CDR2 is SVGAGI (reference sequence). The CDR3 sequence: CASSGGSSNEPQHF. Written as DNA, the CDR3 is TGTGCCAGCAGCGGGGGGAGCAGCAATGAGCCCCAGCATTTT.

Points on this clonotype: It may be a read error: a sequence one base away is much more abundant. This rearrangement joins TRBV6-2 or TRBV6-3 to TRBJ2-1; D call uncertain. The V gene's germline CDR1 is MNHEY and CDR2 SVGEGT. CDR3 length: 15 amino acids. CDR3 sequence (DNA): TGTGCCAGCAGTTACTCGATGGCGGCCTACAATGAGCTGTTCTTC. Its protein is CASSYSMAAYNELFF.

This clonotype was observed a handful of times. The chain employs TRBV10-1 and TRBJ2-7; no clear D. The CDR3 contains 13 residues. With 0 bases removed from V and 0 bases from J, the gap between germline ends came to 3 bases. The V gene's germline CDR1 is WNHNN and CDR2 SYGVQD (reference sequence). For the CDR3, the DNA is TGCGCCAGCAGTGAGTCTGGCTCCTACGAGCAGTACTTC. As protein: CASSESGSYEQYF.

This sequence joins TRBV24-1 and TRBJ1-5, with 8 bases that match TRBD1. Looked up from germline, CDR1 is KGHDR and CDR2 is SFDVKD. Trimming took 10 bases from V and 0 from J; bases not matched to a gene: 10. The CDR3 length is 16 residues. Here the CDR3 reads CATRDRFTYSNQPQHF. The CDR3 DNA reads TGTGCCACGCGGGACAGGTTCACATATAGCAATCAGCCCCAGCATTTT.

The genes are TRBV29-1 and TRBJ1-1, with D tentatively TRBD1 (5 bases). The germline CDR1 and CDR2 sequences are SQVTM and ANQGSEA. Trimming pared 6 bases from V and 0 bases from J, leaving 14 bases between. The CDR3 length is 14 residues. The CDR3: CSVCPRELNTEAFF. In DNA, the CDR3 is TGCAGCGTGTGTCCCAGGGAGCTGAACACTGAAGCTTTCTTT.

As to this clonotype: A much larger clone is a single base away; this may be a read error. CDR3 nucleotide sequence: TGCAGCGTTGCCGTAGTGACAGGGGAGGGAAAGCTGTTTTTT. This encodes CSVAVVTGEGKLFF. The chain recombines TRBV29-1 with TRBJ2-2; D perhaps matches TRBD1 (8 bases). V lost 4 bases, J lost 12 bases, and 21 bases lay in between. Germline CDR1 is SQVTM and CDR2 is ANQGSEA. The CDR3 covers 14 residues.

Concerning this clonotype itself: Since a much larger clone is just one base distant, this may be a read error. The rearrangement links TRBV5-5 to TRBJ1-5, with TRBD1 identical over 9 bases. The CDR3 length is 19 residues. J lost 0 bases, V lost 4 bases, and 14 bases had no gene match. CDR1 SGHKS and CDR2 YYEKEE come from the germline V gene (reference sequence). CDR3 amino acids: CASSLDPTGGGYSNQPQHF. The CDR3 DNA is TGTGCCAGCAGCCTCGACCCGACAGGGGGGGGGTATAGCAATCAGCCCCAGCATTTT. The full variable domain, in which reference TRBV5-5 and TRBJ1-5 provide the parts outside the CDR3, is DAGVTQSPTHLIKTRGQQVTLRCSPISGHKSVSWYQQVLGQGPQFIFQYYEKEERGRGNFPDRFSARQFPNYSSELNVNALLLGDSALYLCASSLDPTGGGYSNQPQHFGDGTRLSIL.

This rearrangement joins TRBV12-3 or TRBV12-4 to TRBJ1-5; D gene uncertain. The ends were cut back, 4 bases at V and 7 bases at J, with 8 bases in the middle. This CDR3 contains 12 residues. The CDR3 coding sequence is TGTGCCAGCAGTTCCGGGGAACAGCCCCAGCATTTT. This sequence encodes CASSSGEQPQHF.

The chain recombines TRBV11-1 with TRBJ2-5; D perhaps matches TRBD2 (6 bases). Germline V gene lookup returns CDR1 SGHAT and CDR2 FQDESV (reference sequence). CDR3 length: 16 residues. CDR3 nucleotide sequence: TGTCCCGGCACCGCCCGTCGTGGGAGGAATATAGAGACCCAGTACTTC. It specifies CPGTARRGRNIETQYF.

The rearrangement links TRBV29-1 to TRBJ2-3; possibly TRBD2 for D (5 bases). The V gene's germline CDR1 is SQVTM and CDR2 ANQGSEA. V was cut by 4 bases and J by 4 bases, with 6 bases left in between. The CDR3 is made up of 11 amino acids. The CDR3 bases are TGCAGCGTTGGTAGCGCAGATACGCAGTATTTT. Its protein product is CSVGSADTQYF.

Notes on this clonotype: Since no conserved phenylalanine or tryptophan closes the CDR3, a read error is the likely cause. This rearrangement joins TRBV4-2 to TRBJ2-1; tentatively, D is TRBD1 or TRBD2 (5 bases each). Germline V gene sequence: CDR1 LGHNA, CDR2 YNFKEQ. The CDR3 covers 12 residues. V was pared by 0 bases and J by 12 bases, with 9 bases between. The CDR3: CASSQEVGVQFL. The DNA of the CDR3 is TGTGCCAGCAGCCAAGAAGTGGGGGTGCAGTTCTTA.

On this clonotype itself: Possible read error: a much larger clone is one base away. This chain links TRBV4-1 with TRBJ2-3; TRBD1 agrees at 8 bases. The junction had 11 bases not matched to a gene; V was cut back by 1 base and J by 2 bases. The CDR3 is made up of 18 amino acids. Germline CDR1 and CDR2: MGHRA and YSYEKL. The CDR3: CASSQGVIGQGNTDTQYF. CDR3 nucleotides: TGCGCCAGCAGCCAAGGGGTAATAGGACAGGGCAACACAGATACGCAGTATTTT.

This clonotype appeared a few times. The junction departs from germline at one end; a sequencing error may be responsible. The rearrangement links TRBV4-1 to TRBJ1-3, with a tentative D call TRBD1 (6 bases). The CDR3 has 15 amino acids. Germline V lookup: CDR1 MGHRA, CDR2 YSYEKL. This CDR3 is CASSQGGGHGNTIHF. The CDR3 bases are TGCGCCAGCAGCCAGGGGGGGGGGCACGGAAACACCATACATTTT.

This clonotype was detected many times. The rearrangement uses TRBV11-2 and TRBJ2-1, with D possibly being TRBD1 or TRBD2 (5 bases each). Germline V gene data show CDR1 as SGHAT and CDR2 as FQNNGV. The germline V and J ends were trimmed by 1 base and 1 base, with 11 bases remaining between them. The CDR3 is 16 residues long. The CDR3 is CASSLGGSHSYNEQFF. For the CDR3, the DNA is TGTGCCAGCAGCTTAGGGGGGAGCCATTCCTACAATGAGCAGTTCTTC.